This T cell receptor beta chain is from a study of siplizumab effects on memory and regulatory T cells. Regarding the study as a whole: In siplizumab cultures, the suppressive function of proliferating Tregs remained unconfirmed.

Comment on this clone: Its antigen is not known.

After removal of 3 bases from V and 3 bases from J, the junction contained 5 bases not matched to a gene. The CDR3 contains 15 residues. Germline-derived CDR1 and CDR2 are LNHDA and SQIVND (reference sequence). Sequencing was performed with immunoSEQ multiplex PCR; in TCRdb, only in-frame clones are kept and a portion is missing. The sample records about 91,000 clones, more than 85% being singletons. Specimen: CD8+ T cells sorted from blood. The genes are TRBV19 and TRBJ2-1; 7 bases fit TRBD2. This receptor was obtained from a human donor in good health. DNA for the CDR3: TGTGCCAGTAGTATCAGCGGGAACCTCTACAATGAGCAGTTCTTC. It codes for CASSISGNLYNEQFF.